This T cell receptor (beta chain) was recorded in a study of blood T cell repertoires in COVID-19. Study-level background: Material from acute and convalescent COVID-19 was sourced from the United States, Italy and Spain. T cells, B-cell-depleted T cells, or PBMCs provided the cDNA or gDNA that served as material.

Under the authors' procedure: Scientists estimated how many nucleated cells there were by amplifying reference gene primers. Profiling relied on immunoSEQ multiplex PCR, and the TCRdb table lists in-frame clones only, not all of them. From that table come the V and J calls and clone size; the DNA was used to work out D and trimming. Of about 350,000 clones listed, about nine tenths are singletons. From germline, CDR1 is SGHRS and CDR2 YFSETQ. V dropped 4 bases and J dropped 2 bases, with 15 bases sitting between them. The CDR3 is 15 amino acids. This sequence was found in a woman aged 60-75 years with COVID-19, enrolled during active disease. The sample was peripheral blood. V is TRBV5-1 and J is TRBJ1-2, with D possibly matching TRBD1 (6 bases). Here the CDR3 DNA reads TGCGCCAGCAGCCCTCGGGGGGCAATCAACTATGGCTACACCTTC. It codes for CASSPRGAINYGYTF.